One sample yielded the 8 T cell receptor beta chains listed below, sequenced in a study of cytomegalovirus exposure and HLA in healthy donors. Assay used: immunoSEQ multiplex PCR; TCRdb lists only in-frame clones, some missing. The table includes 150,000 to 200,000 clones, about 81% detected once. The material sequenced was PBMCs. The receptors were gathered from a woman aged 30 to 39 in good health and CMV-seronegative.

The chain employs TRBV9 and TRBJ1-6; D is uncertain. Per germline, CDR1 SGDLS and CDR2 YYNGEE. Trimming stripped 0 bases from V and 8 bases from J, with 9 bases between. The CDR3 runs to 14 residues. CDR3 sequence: CASSVASVYSPLHF. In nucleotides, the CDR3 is TGTGCCAGCAGCGTAGCCAGCGTATATTCACCCCTCCACTTT.

CDR3 region: CASSSSGGSGETQYF. CDR3 in DNA: TGCGCCAGCAGCTCTAGCGGGGGGTCTGGGGAGACCCAGTACTTC. V gene TRBV5-1 combines with J gene TRBJ2-5; 11 nucleotides align to TRBD2. The CDR3 spans 15 residues. The junction had 6 bases not matched to a gene; V was cut back by 3 bases and J by 5 bases. Germline V gene lookup returns CDR1 SGHRS and CDR2 YFSETQ.

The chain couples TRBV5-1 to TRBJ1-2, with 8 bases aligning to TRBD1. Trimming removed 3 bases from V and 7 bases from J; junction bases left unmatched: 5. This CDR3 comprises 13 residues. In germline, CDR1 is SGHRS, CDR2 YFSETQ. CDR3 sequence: CASSSGQGFGYTF. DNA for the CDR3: TGCGCCAGCAGCTCCGGACAGGGCTTTGGCTACACCTTC.

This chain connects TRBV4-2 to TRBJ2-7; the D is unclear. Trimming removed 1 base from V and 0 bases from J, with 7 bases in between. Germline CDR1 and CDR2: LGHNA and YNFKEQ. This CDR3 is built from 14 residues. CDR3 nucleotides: TGTGCCAGCAGCCAAGGTCCCTCCTCCTACGAGCAGTACTTC. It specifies CASSQGPSSYEQYF.

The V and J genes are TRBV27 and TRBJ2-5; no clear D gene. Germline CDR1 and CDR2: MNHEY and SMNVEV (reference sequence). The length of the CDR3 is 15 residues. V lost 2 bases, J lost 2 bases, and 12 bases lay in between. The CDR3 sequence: CASSLTTTQQETQYF. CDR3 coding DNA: TGTGCCAGCAGTTTAACTACTACCCAACAAGAGACCCAGTACTTC.

As DNA, the CDR3 is TGTGCCAGTAGTAGACGACAGGATTTAGCCGGGGAGCTGTTTTTT. Protein product: CASSRRQDLAGELFF. The chain uses TRBV19 and TRBJ2-2; TRBD1 is a possible D gene (6 bases). This CDR3 comprises 15 residues. Germline assignment: CDR1 LNHDA and CDR2 SQIVND (reference sequence). V lost 4 bases to trimming and J lost 6 bases, with 15 bases between them.

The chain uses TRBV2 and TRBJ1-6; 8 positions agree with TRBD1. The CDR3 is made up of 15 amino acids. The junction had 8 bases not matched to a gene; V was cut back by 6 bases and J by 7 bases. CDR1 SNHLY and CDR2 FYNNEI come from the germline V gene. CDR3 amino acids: CASRTNRGWNSPLHF. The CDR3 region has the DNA TGTGCCAGCAGGACAAACAGGGGGTGGAATTCACCCCTCCACTTT.

This CDR3 reads CASKSGAWETQYF. The DNA for the CDR3 is TGTGCCAGCAAATCAGGGGCGTGGGAGACCCAGTACTTC. The genes are TRBV6-5 and TRBJ2-5; D is possibly TRBD1 (6 bases). The length of the CDR3 is 13 residues. V shed 7 bases and J shed 5 bases, with 14 bases lying between them. Germline loops: CDR1 MNHEY, CDR2 SVGAGI.